Presented here are 22 T cell receptor beta chains from one specimen sequenced in a study of T cells in Graves' hyperthyroidism and ophthalmopathy. Amplification yielded TCR beta CDR3 regions, with RNA transcripts as the source. The HTBI set primed first-round TCR CDR3 RT-PCR. TCRdb used MiXCR to reprocess the multiplex PCR reads, holding one entry per CDR3 protein. This sample has approximately 330,000 distinct CDR3 sequences, with around a sixth found just once. The sequencing sample was made of blood. The receptor source for this set is a woman aged 50 to 60 with Graves' hyperthyroidism.

This clonotype was seen more than once but under ten times. The chain employs TRBV14 and TRBJ2-7, with D unclear. CDR3 length: 17 amino acids. The V and J ends lost 0 bases and 0 bases respectively, with 15 bases between them. Germline CDR1 is SGHDN and CDR2 is FVKESK. The CDR3 sequence: CASSQDLVGHSSYEQYF. In nucleotides, the CDR3 is TGTGCCAGCAGCCAAGATCTAGTGGGCCACAGCTCCTACGAGCAGTACTTC.

This clonotype was seen more than once but under ten times. This rearrangement joins TRBV20-1 to TRBJ2-7; TRBD2 matches at 8 bases. Germline assignment: CDR1 DFQATT and CDR2 SNEGSKA (reference sequence). The CDR3 is made up of 14 amino acids. Trimming cost V 0 bases and J 4 bases; bases outside gene matches: 5. CDR3 bases: TGCAGTGCTAGAGATGGCGGGGGGCTATACGAGCAGTACTTC. Protein sequence: CSARDGGGLYEQYF.

This clonotype turned up a few times. This sequence joins TRBV6-1 and TRBJ1-2, with 7 positions matching TRBD1. The CDR3 runs to 14 residues. Germline assignment: CDR1 MNHNS and CDR2 SASEGT. Trimming cost V 7 bases and J 8 bases; bases outside gene matches: 13. The CDR3 bases are TGTGCCAGCACCGAGACAGGGACCGGGGACGGCTACACCTTC. Residues: CASTETGTGDGYTF.

The chain joins TRBV18 to TRBJ1-4; 8 bases fit TRBD1. The CDR3 covers 17 residues. CDR1 KGHSH and CDR2 LQKENI come from the germline V gene. J lost 8 bases, V lost 1 base, and 12 bases had no gene match. For the CDR3, the DNA is TGTGCCAGCTCACCACGGCTCCTACAGGGGGAGGACGAAAAACTGTTTTTT. It specifies CASSPRLLQGEDEKLFF.

J is TRBJ2-4 and V is TRBV13, with D perhaps TRBD1 or TRBD2 (5 bases each). V lost 6 bases and J lost 6, with 15 bases in between. Germline lookup yields CDR1 PRHDT and CDR2 FYEKMQ (reference sequence). CDR3 length: 14 residues. The CDR3 sequence is CASSPRDEINIQYF. The DNA of the CDR3 is TGTGCCAGCAGTCCTCGGGACGAAATAAACATTCAGTACTTC.

The sample holds many counts of this clonotype. This chain links TRBV2 with TRBJ2-3; D unresolved. Germline V gene lookup returns CDR1 SNHLY and CDR2 FYNNEI. This CDR3 is 12 amino acids long. Trimming pared 7 bases from V and 4 bases from J, leaving 9 bases between. DNA of the CDR3: TGTGCCAGCACCCTCTACCCAGATACGCAGTATTTT. This encodes CASTLYPDTQYF.

This clonotype was recorded once. This rearrangement joins TRBV12-3 or TRBV12-4 to TRBJ1-1, with D possibly being TRBD1 (5 bases). Trimming took 5 bases from V and 10 from J, leaving 14 bases between them. The CDR3 totals 12 residues. CDR3 DNA sequence: TGTGCCAGCAGTCCCCTTGGGGGTCTAGCTTTCTTT. Its translation is CASSPLGGLAFF.

This clonotype turned up a few times. The chain has TRBV5-1 and TRBJ2-7; D not certain. CDR3 length: 13 residues. Germline CDR1 SGHRS, CDR2 YFSETQ. V lost 4 bases and J 1 base, leaving 9 bases between the germline ends. The CDR3 nucleotides read TGCGCCAGCAGCCGGTTGTGTTCCTACGAGCAGTACGTC. It translates to CASSRLCSYEQYV.

This clonotype occurred a few times. V gene TRBV5-1 combines with J gene TRBJ1-2; maybe TRBD1 (6 bases). The length of the CDR3 is 18 residues. Trimming shortened V by 1 base and J by 4 bases, and 23 bases separated the two germline ends. The V gene's germline CDR1 is SGHRS and CDR2 YFSETQ. CDR3 bases: TGCGCCAGCAGCTTGACCCCCCTAACAGGGCTTTTATCCTATGGCTACACCTTC. It specifies CASSLTPLTGLLSYGYTF.

This clonotype appeared a few times. The gene calls are TRBV7-2 and TRBJ2-7; the match to TRBD2 covers 14 bases. The germline CDR1 and CDR2 sequences are SGHTA and FQGNSA. V shed 3 bases and J 0 bases; nucleotides not matched to a gene: 10. There are 19 residues in the CDR3. The chain's CDR3 is CASSLPGLAGAISSYEQYV. Written as DNA, the CDR3 is TGTGCCAGCAGCTTGCCGGGACTAGCGGGGGCAATAAGCTCCTACGAGCAGTACGTC.

This clonotype has at least ten counts. The chain couples TRBV7-9 to TRBJ1-1; 7 positions match TRBD1. J was trimmed by 10 bases and V by 4 bases; bases with no gene match: 12. This CDR3 is 14 amino acids long. Germline V gene data show CDR1 as SEHNR and CDR2 as FQNEAQ (reference sequence). This chain's CDR3 is CASSSPTGLMTAFF. The CDR3 DNA follows: TGTGCCAGCAGCTCGCCGACAGGGTTGATGACAGCTTTCTTT.

The chain has TRBV12-5 and TRBJ1-1; 11 bases map to TRBD1. The V segment lost 5 bases and the J segment 4 bases; nucleotides outside the gene matches: 3. CDR1 LGHNT and CDR2 FRNRAP come from the germline V gene. This CDR3 is built from 14 residues. CDR3 nucleotides: TGTGCTAGTGGTCCCGGGACAGGGGGCACTGAAGCTTTCTTT. Residues: CASGPGTGGTEAFF. The full variable domain, with the rest looked up from reference TRBV12-5 and TRBJ1-1, is DARVTQTPRHKVTEMGQEVTMRCQPILGHNTVFWYRQTMMQGLELLAYFRNRAPLDDSGMPKDRFSAEMPDATLATLKIQPSEPRDSAVYFCASGPGTGGTEAFFGQGTRLTVV.

This clonotype was counted only a few times. The chain links TRBV29-1 to TRBJ2-1; 9 bases are shared with TRBD1. Trimming took 7 bases from V and 1 from J; bases not matched to a gene: 2. The CDR3 runs 13 residues. Germline V lookup: CDR1 SQVTM, CDR2 ANQGSEA. The CDR3 bases are TGCAGCGCGGACAGGGGATCCTACAATGAGCAGTTCTTC. Its translation: CSADRGSYNEQFF.

This clonotype occurred many times. This sequence joins TRBV30 and TRBJ1-1, with 7 bases identical to TRBD1. V lost 0 bases, J lost 0 bases, and 1 base stayed unmatched. Germline V gene data show CDR1 as GTSNPN and CDR2 as SVGIG (reference sequence). The length of the CDR3 is 14 residues. Here the CDR3 DNA reads TGTGCCTGGAGTGTCGACAGGGTGAACACTGAAGCTTTCTTT. It yields the protein CAWSVDRVNTEAFF.

This clonotype has just a few counts. This chain connects TRBV6-5 to TRBJ2-7; D uncertain. V dropped 2 bases and J dropped 5 bases, with 7 bases sitting between them. CDR3 length: 12 amino acids. In germline, CDR1 is MNHEY, CDR2 SVGAGI. This CDR3 is CASSYDTHEQYF. In nucleotides, the CDR3 is TGTGCCAGCAGTTACGACACTCACGAGCAGTACTTC.

The chain joins TRBV12-3 or TRBV12-4 to TRBJ2-2; 9 nucleotides align to TRBD1. V was clipped by 6 bases and J by 6 bases; unmatched bases: 20. The CDR3 is 19 residues long. The CDR3, as DNA: TGTGCCAGCAGGTCCGGGACAGGGCACCTTGTCGGGGATCCCGGGGAGCTGTTTTTT. Translated, it gives CASRSGTGHLVGDPGELFF.

Many counts were recorded for this clonotype. CDR3 bases: TGTGCCAGCAGTGACAGGGCCTATGGCTACACCTTC. Translated, it gives CASSDRAYGYTF. The gene calls are TRBV6-1 and TRBJ1-2, with D maybe TRBD1 (5 bases). CDR3 size: 12 residues. Germline V gene sequence: CDR1 MNHNS, CDR2 SASEGT. Between the trimmed V and J ends, which lost 3 bases and 4 bases, there was a span of 6 bases.

V and J are TRBV5-5 and TRBJ1-6; D gene ambiguous. Germline CDR1 reads SGHKS; CDR2 reads YYEKEE (reference sequence). The CDR3 sequence is 14 residues long. Trimming took off 3 bases at V and 10 bases at J, with 14 bases between the two ends. CDR3 in amino acids: CASSWTSGESPLHF. In DNA, the CDR3 is TGTGCCAGCAGCTGGACCTCTGGAGAGTCACCCCTCCACTTT.

This clonotype was recorded many times. This rearrangement joins TRBV20-1 to TRBJ2-7; TRBD2 aligns across 10 bases. The CDR3 totals 17 residues. The J segment lost 6 bases and the V segment lost 5 bases, leaving 19 bases of the junction unmatched. Germline V gene lookup returns CDR1 DFQATT and CDR2 SNEGSKA (reference sequence). CDR3 residues: CSADSFLEAGGVGEQYF. The DNA of the CDR3 is TGCAGTGCTGACTCGTTTCTGGAAGCGGGAGGGGTCGGCGAGCAGTACTTC.

The chain uses TRBV27 and TRBJ2-7, with TRBD1 matching over 11 bases. Looked up from germline, CDR1 is MNHEY and CDR2 is SMNVEV (reference sequence). The CDR3 covers 14 residues. After removal of 1 base from V and 6 bases from J, the junction contained 2 bases not matched to a gene. The CDR3 DNA reads TGTGCCAGCAGTTTATACGGGACAGGGGGCGAGCAGTACTTC. Translated, it gives CASSLYGTGGEQYF.

This clonotype was picked up a small number of times. V and J are TRBV20-1 and TRBJ2-7, with D maybe TRBD1 (6 bases). CDR3 length: 14 amino acids. The V gene's germline CDR1 is DFQATT and CDR2 SNEGSKA (reference sequence). The ends were cut back, 6 bases at V and 0 bases at J, with 15 bases in the middle. This CDR3 reads CSANPPGHSYEQYF. CDR3 nucleotide sequence: TGCAGTGCAAACCCCCCGGGACACTCCTACGAGCAGTACTTC.

This chain connects TRBV28 to TRBJ2-1; unclear D gene. Trimming stripped 1 base from V and 4 bases from J, with 17 bases between. The CDR3 covers 17 residues. The germline CDR1 and CDR2 sequences are MDHEN and SYDVKM. The CDR3 loop is CASSLSRAQIGYNEQFF. CDR3 nucleotide sequence: TGTGCCAGCAGTTTATCCCGGGCGCAAATAGGATACAATGAGCAGTTCTTC. Full variable domain (rest looked up from reference TRBV28 and TRBJ2-1): DVKVTQSSRYLVKRTGEKVFLECVQDMDHENMFWYRQDPGLGLRLIYFSYDVKMKEKGDIPEGYSVSREKKERFSLILESASTNQTSMYLCASSLSRAQIGYNEQFFGPGTRLTVL.